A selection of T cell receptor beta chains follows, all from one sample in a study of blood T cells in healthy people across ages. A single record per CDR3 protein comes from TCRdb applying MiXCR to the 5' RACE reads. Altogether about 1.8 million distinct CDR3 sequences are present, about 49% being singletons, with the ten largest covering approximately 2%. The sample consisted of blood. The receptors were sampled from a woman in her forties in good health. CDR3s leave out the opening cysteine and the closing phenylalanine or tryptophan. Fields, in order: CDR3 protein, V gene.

CDR3: ASAGQPSNYERY; V: TRBV7-9
CDR3: SARRLAGESYQETQY; V: TRBV20-1
CDR3: ASRQGFPYEQY; V: TRBV28
CDR3: ASSVGLVDEQY; V: TRBV5-1
CDR3: ASSPRGGDSNQPQH; V: TRBV9
CDR3: ASQVANTEAF; V: TRBV6-2/TRBV6-3
CDR3: SVQGPNYEQY; V: TRBV29-1
CDR3: SAIGGTITDTQY; V: TRBV20-1
CDR3: SAIQGIDEKLF; V: TRBV20-1
CDR3: SAPRTDSGANVLT; V: TRBV20-1
CDR3: SALIVGNTEAF; V: TRBV20-1
CDR3: ASRLRRQKNIQY; V: TRBV6-5
CDR3: ATSLGQGENIQY; V: TRBV15
CDR3: ASSQPRQGSRQETQY; V: TRBV14
CDR3: ASSSRGGYEQY; V: TRBV7-2
CDR3: ATRTGADTQY; V: TRBV5-6
CDR3: ASSDSREGDQPQH; V: TRBV6-4
CDR3: ASNSGRQNSGANVLT; V: TRBV12-3/TRBV12-4
CDR3: SASWESSGYT; V: TRBV20-1
CDR3: ASSPRAGGEETQY; V: TRBV5-1
CDR3: ASSRQGLSGYT; V: TRBV16
CDR3: ASSDGKDSPLH; V: TRBV13
CDR3: AGKGNYGYT; V: TRBV28
CDR3: ASSLGQTNEQF; V: TRBV7-2
CDR3: ASSPGITYNEQF; V: TRBV18
CDR3: ATSSRDSSSEQY; V: TRBV15
CDR3: ASSVEGAIPQETQY; V: TRBV9
CDR3: ASSSNFLASRGLLIGEQY; V: TRBV6-2/TRBV6-3
CDR3: SAPEGGYNQPQH; V: TRBV20-1
CDR3: ASSFKRGKETQY; V: TRBV5-1
CDR3: SVGTLYGYT; V: TRBV20-1
CDR3: SVERGLGEQY; V: TRBV29-1
CDR3: SVGRGGTVGYEQY; V: TRBV29-1
CDR3: SASRLLAPSSGANVLT; V: TRBV20-1
CDR3: ASSLYLAGADTQY; V: TRBV27
CDR3: SVEDGREGDTQY; V: TRBV29-1
CDR3: ASSVTGTGIKGGDGYT; V: TRBV4-1
CDR3: SAWGLAGTHNEQF; V: TRBV20-1
CDR3: ASSLDRGIKDGYT; V: TRBV12-3/TRBV12-4
CDR3: ASSLALAGATDTQY; V: TRBV28
CDR3: ATSSRQGGVYGYT; V: TRBV15
CDR3: ASSLSSRAWGASYNEQF; V: TRBV7-8
CDR3: SATDPRGRYAY; V: TRBV20-1
CDR3: ASSLASTYEQY; V: TRBV5-1
CDR3: ASGLRTGSNYGYT; V: TRBV12-3/TRBV12-4
CDR3: ASSLGGQGGDQPQH; V: TRBV7-8
CDR3: SVEALGSMNTEAF; V: TRBV29-1
CDR3: ASSAPVSRVSYEQY; V: TRBV28
CDR3: ASSQGSGTGVY; V: TRBV14
CDR3: ASSYQGGGSPLH; V: TRBV7-2
CDR3: ASSQPGRYGYT; V: TRBV3-1
CDR3: SAQKGGQGQPQH; V: TRBV20-1
CDR3: ASSSTVPSTDTQY; V: TRBV5-5
CDR3: ASSLVAGREAKNIQY; V: TRBV7-9
CDR3: ASSAGTGVWNEQF; V: TRBV28
CDR3: ASSLPGVSYGYT; V: TRBV12-3/TRBV12-4
CDR3: ASSDPGTEQETQY; V: TRBV5-1
CDR3: ANETGLTDTQY; V: TRBV6-5
CDR3: ASSLFDSRYEQY; V: TRBV7-9